This TCR beta chain was profiled in a study of blood T cell repertoires in COVID-19. This clone occurred once. CDR1 is LNHNV, CDR2 YYDKDF, per germline (reference sequence). The trim removed 9 bases at V and 4 bases at J, leaving 14 bases unmatched. The CDR3 sequence is 17 residues long. The protocol was immunoSEQ multiplex PCR, while the TCRdb copy is restricted to in-frame clones and leaves out a portion. The repertoire holds a few hundred thousand clones, approximately 78% seen once, with 3% to 4% in the top ten. Source material: peripheral blood. This sequence originates from a woman younger than 30 with acute or convalescent COVID-19. This rearrangement joins TRBV15 to TRBJ2-1; 11 bases map to TRBD2. CDR3 residues: CATTPTSGTTTYNEQFF. The DNA of the CDR3 is TGTGCCACTACCCCGACTAGCGGGACTACGACATACAATGAGCAGTTCTTC. The variable domain in full, completed from reference TRBV15 and TRBJ2-1, reads DAMVIQNPRYQVTQFGKPVTLSCSQTLNHNVMYWYQQKSSQAPKLLFHYYDKDFNNEADTPDNFQSRRPNTSFCFLDIRSPGLGDTAMYLCATTPTSGTTTYNEQFFGPGTRLTVL.